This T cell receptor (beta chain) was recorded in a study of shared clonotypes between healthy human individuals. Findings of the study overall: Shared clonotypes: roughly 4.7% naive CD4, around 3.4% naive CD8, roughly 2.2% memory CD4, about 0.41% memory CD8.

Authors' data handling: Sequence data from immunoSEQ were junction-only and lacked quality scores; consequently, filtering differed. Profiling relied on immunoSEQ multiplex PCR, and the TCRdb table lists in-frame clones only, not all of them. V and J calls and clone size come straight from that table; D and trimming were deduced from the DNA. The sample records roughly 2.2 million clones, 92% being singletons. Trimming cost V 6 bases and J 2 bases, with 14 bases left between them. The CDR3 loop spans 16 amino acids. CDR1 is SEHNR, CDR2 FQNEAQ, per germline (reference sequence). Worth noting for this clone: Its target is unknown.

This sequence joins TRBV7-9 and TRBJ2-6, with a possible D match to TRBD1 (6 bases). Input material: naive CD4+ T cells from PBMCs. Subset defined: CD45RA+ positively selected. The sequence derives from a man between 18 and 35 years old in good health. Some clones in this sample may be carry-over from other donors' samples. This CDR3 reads CASRDNRVAGANVLTF. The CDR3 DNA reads TGTGCCAGCAGAGATAACAGGGTTGCTGGGGCCAACGTCCTGACTTTC.